This T cell receptor (beta chain) originates from a study of Tregs in tolerant kidney transplant recipients. General observations from the study: The small number of patients limits these findings pending further validation. For some patients, primers changed over time, blocking nucleotide-level comparison.

Remarks on this clone: What it recognizes is unknown.

Per germline, CDR1 ENHRY and CDR2 SYGVKD. The CDR3 sequence is 13 residues long. V gave up 0 bases and J gave up 3 bases, with 5 bases separating them. The nonmyeloablative bone marrow transplants came from related graft donors, with transient mixed chimerism. Only in-frame clones appear in the TCRdb table, and some are missing; sequencing was by immunoSEQ multiplex PCR. The sample yields tens of thousands of clones, roughly nine tenths seen once. The TCR was taken from a human patient who received a combined kidney and bone marrow transplant. Some T cells could come from the graft donor. This rearrangement joins TRBV10-3 to TRBJ1-2; a weak D match, TRBD1 (5 bases). Sequenced here: CD4+ T cells from blood (PBMCs), sampled 24 months after the transplant. CDR3 DNA sequence: TGTGCCATCAGTGAGTCCAGGGACTATGGCTACACCTTC. It yields the protein CAISESRDYGYTF.